One sample yielded the 15 T cell receptor beta chains listed below, sequenced in a study of OX40 agonist ivuxolimab in advanced cancers. Generated by immunoSEQ multiplex PCR, the TCRdb table keeps only in-frame clones and is missing some. The profile shows tens of thousands of clones, roughly 88% of them singletons. The material sequenced was CD4+ or CD8+ T cells sorted from blood, taken in a trial of the OX40 agonist ivuxolimab. These TCRs come from an adult with an advanced solid tumor such as melanoma, head and neck, liver or kidney cancer.

The V and J genes are TRBV19 and TRBJ1-1, with 9 bases identical to TRBD1. With V trimmed by 5 bases and J by 10 bases, 5 bases remained unmatched. This CDR3 region has 12 residues. Looked up from germline, CDR1 is LNHDA and CDR2 is SQIVND (reference sequence). The CDR3 DNA is TGTGCCAGTAGTTCGGGACAGGGCACAGCTTTCTTT. As protein: CASSSGQGTAFF.

The rearrangement links TRBV6-1 to TRBJ1-2, with TRBD1 as a possible D gene (5 bases). V was clipped by 7 bases and J by 0 bases, with 15 bases between them. The CDR3 is made up of 15 amino acids. Per the germline V gene, CDR1 is MNHNS and CDR2 is SASEGT. The CDR3 loop reads CASNRRDGPNYGYTF. The CDR3 coding sequence is TGTGCCAGCAACCGCCGGGACGGACCTAACTATGGCTACACCTTC.

This clone showed up just once. The rearrangement uses TRBV6-6 and TRBJ2-4; the match to TRBD1 covers 7 bases. This CDR3 has 13 amino acids. Germline V CDR1 and CDR2: MNHNY, SVGAGI (reference sequence). V lost 10 bases, J lost 2 bases, and 5 bases stayed unmatched. In DNA form, the CDR3 reads TGTGCCACCACAGGGGTTCCCAAAAACATTCAGTACTTC. Translated, it gives CATTGVPKNIQYF.

This chain uses TRBV6-1 with TRBJ2-7; D uncertain. The germline V gene has CDR1 MNHNS and CDR2 SASEGT. The V end lost 4 bases, the J end lost 1 base, and 8 bases lay between the germline ends. The CDR3 is made up of 13 amino acids. The CDR3 DNA reads TGTGCCAGCAGTGGTTCCTTTTCCTACGAGCAGTACTTC. Protein product: CASSGSFSYEQYF.

The chain employs TRBV19 and TRBJ2-7, with TRBD1 matching 7 bases. Germline V lookup: CDR1 LNHDA, CDR2 SQIVND (reference sequence). Trimming cost V 6 bases and J 2 bases; bases outside gene matches: 4. The CDR3 sequence is 13 residues long. For the CDR3, the DNA is TGTGCCAGTAGCCCAGGGACAGCCTACGAGCAGTACTTC. Translated, it gives CASSPGTAYEQYF.

The chain has TRBV29-1 and TRBJ2-7; 8 bases fit TRBD1. CDR3 length: 13 residues. CDR1 is SQVTM and CDR2 is ANQGSEA in the germline V gene. V dropped 4 bases and J dropped 2; count of bases not matched to a gene: 4. CDR3 sequence: CSVGVDRAYEQYF. The CDR3 DNA is TGCAGCGTTGGGGTGGACAGGGCCTACGAGCAGTACTTC.

The chain recombines TRBV11-2 with TRBJ2-5, with a weak D call TRBD2 (5 bases). V was clipped by 0 bases and J by 7 bases, with 15 bases between them. The CDR3 runs 15 residues. Per the germline V gene, CDR1 is SGHAT and CDR2 is FQNNGV. CDR3 DNA: TGTGCCAGCAGCTTAGATGCACGGGGAATAGGGACCCAGTACTTC. Encoded protein: CASSLDARGIGTQYF.

This chain uses TRBV5-1 with TRBJ2-2; D gene ambiguous. CDR1 SGHRS and CDR2 YFSETQ come from the germline V gene. The CDR3 runs 15 residues. Trimming took 3 bases from V and 5 from J, leaving 14 bases between them. This CDR3 reads CASSYDTPRTGELFF. The CDR3 DNA reads TGCGCCAGCAGCTACGACACCCCCCGGACCGGGGAGCTGTTTTTT. The entire variable domain, with the rest obtained from reference TRBV5-1 and TRBJ2-2, is as follows: KAGVTQTPRYLIKTRGQQVTLSCSPISGHRSVSWYQQTPGQGLQFLFEYFSETQRNKGNFPGRFSGRQFSNSRSEMNVSTLELGDSALYLCASSYDTPRTGELFFGEGSRLTVL.

In its sample, this clone was seen a few times. This chain uses TRBV28 with TRBJ1-5; possible D gene TRBD1, 6 bases. Trimming shortened V by 6 bases and J by 6 bases, and 15 bases separated the two germline ends. This CDR3 has 14 residues. Germline CDR1 reads MDHEN; CDR2 reads SYDVKM. CDR3 protein: CASSSQGSSQPQHF. In DNA form, the CDR3 reads TGTGCCAGCAGCTCGCAGGGGAGTTCTCAGCCCCAGCATTTT.

This sequence joins TRBV6-4 and TRBJ2-7; a possible D gene is TRBD2 (6 bases). V lost 8 bases, J lost 3 bases, and 14 bases lay in between. The CDR3 contains 13 residues. Germline CDR1 is MRHNA and CDR2 is SNTAGT. In nucleotides, the CDR3 is TGTGCCAGCGGCCCGGGAGCCTACTACGAGCAGTACTTC. This translates into CASGPGAYYEQYF.

The chain employs TRBV11-2 and TRBJ2-1; D gene uncertain. Deletions cut 0 bases from V and 3 bases from J, with 9 bases between. The germline V gene has CDR1 SGHAT and CDR2 FQNNGV. This CDR3 is 15 amino acids long. CDR3 nucleotides: TGTGCCAGCAGCTTAGAGCAGCACCTCTACAATGAGCAGTTCTTC. Its protein product is CASSLEQHLYNEQFF.

The chain combines TRBV28 with TRBJ1-4, with unresolved D. The length of the CDR3 is 14 residues. Germline V gene lookup returns CDR1 MDHEN and CDR2 SYDVKM. With 6 bases removed from V and 8 bases from J, the gap between germline ends came to 16 bases. The CDR3 here is CASRAPDFREKLFF. The DNA for the CDR3 is TGTGCCAGCAGAGCCCCGGACTTCAGGGAAAAACTGTTTTTT.

This clone was counted once. This chain joins TRBV19 and TRBJ2-7, with 7 bases lining up with TRBD1. Germline CDR1 and CDR2: LNHDA and SQIVND (reference sequence). With 1 base clipped from V and 2 bases from J, the junction kept 5 bases outside the gene matches. The CDR3 loop spans 15 amino acids. The CDR3 loop reads CASSIAGGLPYEQYF. The DNA for the CDR3 is TGTGCCAGTAGTATAGCAGGGGGTCTTCCCTACGAGCAGTACTTC.

The CDR3: CASSETGLAGGPVNEQFF. The CDR3 bases are TGTGCCAGCAGCGAAACGGGACTAGCGGGAGGGCCAGTGAATGAGCAGTTCTTC. The rearrangement joins TRBV7-2 to TRBJ2-1; TRBD2 agrees at 16 bases. CDR1 SGHTA and CDR2 FQGNSA come from the germline V gene. The CDR3 is made up of 18 amino acids. V shed 5 bases and J 7 bases; nucleotides not matched to a gene: 11.

V gene TRBV10-1 combines with J gene TRBJ2-1; 8 bases are a match to TRBD2. The germline V gene has CDR1 WNHNN and CDR2 SYGVQD (reference sequence). With V trimmed by 3 bases and J by 3 bases, 7 bases remained unmatched. This CDR3 comprises 16 residues. CDR3 sequence reads: CASSESLAACYNEQFF. For the CDR3, the DNA is TGCGCCAGCAGTGAATCACTAGCGGCTTGCTACAATGAGCAGTTCTTC.